These 3 T cell receptor beta chains came from one sample sequenced in a study of cytomegalovirus exposure and HLA in healthy donors. Some clones are missing from TCRdb's copy, which holds only in-frame ones; the method was immunoSEQ multiplex PCR. The sample carries some 100,000 clones, approximately 88% recorded once. The specimen sequenced was PBMCs. Receptor source: a man between 18 and 29 years old in good health and CMV-seronegative.

The V and J genes are TRBV5-1 and TRBJ2-7; the match to TRBD2 covers 7 bases. Trimming took 0 bases from V and 6 from J; bases not matched to a gene: 3. The CDR3 contains 13 residues. Germline V gives CDR1 SGHRS, CDR2 YFSETQ. The CDR3 reads CASSLAGRTEQYF. CDR3 DNA sequence: TGCGCCAGCAGCTTGGCCGGGAGGACCGAGCAGTACTTC. The variable domain in full, with the rest retrieved from reference TRBV5-1 and TRBJ2-7, is KAGVTQTPRYLIKTRGQQVTLSCSPISGHRSVSWYQQTPGQGLQFLFEYFSETQRNKGNFPGRFSGRQFSNSRSEMNVSTLELGDSALYLCASSLAGRTEQYFGPGTRLTVT.

This chain connects TRBV6-6 to TRBJ1-2; possibly TRBD1 for D (6 bases). Germline V gene data show CDR1 as MNHNY and CDR2 as SVGAGI (reference sequence). The CDR3 is 13 amino acids. The V end was cut by 5 bases, the J end by 4 bases, with 11 bases between. The CDR3 is CASSRMDSYGYTF. The CDR3 nucleotides read TGTGCCAGCAGTCGGATGGACAGCTATGGCTACACCTTC.

The chain links TRBV5-1 to TRBJ2-2; 7 bases align to TRBD1. Germline CDR1 is SGHRS and CDR2 is YFSETQ. This CDR3 spans 15 amino acids. Losses at the gene ends were 4 bases for V and 0 bases for J; bases not matched to a gene: 3. CDR3 in amino acids: CASSKGGANTGELFF. DNA of the CDR3: TGCGCCAGCAGCAAAGGGGGCGCGAACACCGGGGAGCTGTTTTTT.